Listed below are T cell receptor beta chains from one sample, sequenced in a study of T cells in Graves' hyperthyroidism and ophthalmopathy. MiXCR, run by TCRdb on the multiplex PCR reads, gives a single entry per CDR3 protein. The sample yields around 540,000 distinct CDR3 sequences, 16% seen once. The sequenced sample was blood. The receptor set was obtained from a woman in her twenties or thirties with Graves' ophthalmopathy. Both conserved end residues are trimmed from each CDR3. The order of the fields is V gene, J gene, clone size, CDR3 protein. The size of a clone is reported for some rows only, either as once, few or many, or as a class for expanded clones.

v_gene: TRBV15; j_gene: TRBJ2-6; abundance: few; CDR3aa: ATRTTGANVLT
v_gene: TRBV5-6; j_gene: TRBJ2-3; abundance: many; CDR3aa: ASSSPEGGTDTQY
v_gene: TRBV5-5; j_gene: TRBJ2-3; abundance: .; CDR3aa: ASSLRGLGTDTQY
v_gene: TRBV28; j_gene: TRBJ1-2; abundance: many; CDR3aa: ASSHSLNYGYT
v_gene: TRBV4-3; j_gene: TRBJ1-2; abundance: few; CDR3aa: ASSQERFNYGYT
v_gene: TRBV7-8; j_gene: TRBJ1-5; abundance: many; CDR3aa: ASSQTWLNQPQH
v_gene: TRBV19; j_gene: TRBJ2-5; abundance: few; CDR3aa: ASSKLAGVGETQY
v_gene: TRBV10-2; j_gene: TRBJ2-7; abundance: few; CDR3aa: ASSEGIEQY
v_gene: TRBV11-1; j_gene: TRBJ2-2; abundance: many; CDR3aa: ASSVQGGITGELF
v_gene: TRBV5-1; j_gene: TRBJ2-7; abundance: .; CDR3aa: ASSLEIGDRGYEQY
v_gene: TRBV2; j_gene: TRBJ2-5; abundance: few; CDR3aa: ASSLAGAPGETQY